A selection of T cell receptor beta chains follows, all from one sample in a study of cytomegalovirus exposure and HLA in healthy donors. Some clones are missing from TCRdb's copy, which holds only in-frame ones; the method was immunoSEQ multiplex PCR. The profile shows approximately 120,000 clones, about 80% of them singletons. The sample comprised PBMCs. These receptor sequences come from a woman aged 50 to 60 in good health and CMV-seropositive. Each CDR3 is given with its conserved first and last residue. A D gene is named only where the DNA matches it firmly. Clone size is given for some rows only: seen once, a few or many times, or a class if the clone is expanded.

>TRBJ2-1|TRBV19|NA|NA
TGTGCCAGTAGTATGGGGCAGGGGCAGCTGAATGAGCAGTTCTTC
CASSMGQGQLNEQFF
>TRBJ1-4|TRBV5-1|NA|NA
TGCGCCAGCAGCGAACTGACAGGCGCAGAGGGGGAACTGTTTTTT
CASSELTGAEGELFF
>TRBJ1-1|TRBV6-5|NA|NA
TGTGCCAGCAGTTACTCATGGCAGAACACTGAAGCTTTCTTT
CASSYSWQNTEAFF
>TRBJ2-2|TRBV19|NA|TRBD1
TGTGCCAGTAGGGATTCCGGGACAGGGATCCCCGGGGAGCTGTTTTTT
CASRDSGTGIPGELFF
>TRBJ2-3|TRBV18|NA|NA
TGTGCCAGCTCACCAATGGACAGTCGCACAGATACGCAGTATTTT
CASSPMDSRTDTQYF
>TRBJ1-1|TRBV4-3|once|NA
TGCGCCAGCAGCCAAGGGGGCGAGACTGAAGCTTTCTTT
CASSQGGETEAFF
>TRBJ2-1|TRBV10-3|NA|TRBD2
TGTGCCATCAGTGACGGGACTAGCAGTGAGCAGTTCTTC
CAISDGTSSEQFF
>TRBJ2-6|TRBV11-3|few|TRBD2
TGTGCCAGCAGCCCCCGGGGGGGGCCTGGGGCCAACGTCCTGACTTTC
CASSPRGGPGANVLTF
>TRBJ2-1|TRBV4-1|NA|TRBD2
TGCGCCAGCAGTCCTTTTAGCGGGAGCTCCTACAATGAGCAGTTCTTC
CASSPFSGSSYNEQFF
>TRBJ2-6|TRBV2|NA|TRBD1
TGTGCCAGCAGTGCGGACAGGGGCGCGGGGGCCAACGTCCTGACTTTC
CASSADRGAGANVLTF
>TRBJ2-1|TRBV5-1|NA|NA
TGCGCCAGCGGACAGGTGGGGGGCCATGAGCAGTTCTTC
CASGQVGGHEQFF
>TRBJ2-1|TRBV7-2|NA|NA
TGTGCCAGCAGCTTCGGCCCCACTACCAATGAGCAGTTCTTC
CASSFGPTTNEQFF
>TRBJ2-3|TRBV7-2|NA|NA
TGTGCCAGCAGCCTACCCACAGGGTCCACAGATACGCAGTATTTT
CASSLPTGSTDTQYF
>TRBJ2-3|TRBV19|NA|TRBD1
TGTGCCAGTAGTAAGACAGGGCACACAGATACGCAGTATTTT
CASSKTGHTDTQYF
>TRBJ2-1|TRBV2|NA|TRBD1
TGTGCCAGCAACTTACAGGGGGGCAATGAGCAGTTCTTC
CASNLQGGNEQFF
>TRBJ2-3|TRBV2|once|TRBD2
TGTGCCAGCAGTGAAGAAAGCGGGAGGGCCTCAGATACGCAGTATTTT
CASSEESGRASDTQYF
>TRBJ1-2|TRBV6-5|many|TRBD1
TGTGCCAGCAGTTTTAGGACAGGGGGCTATGGCTACACCTTC
CASSFRTGGYGYTF
>TRBJ2-3|TRBV28|NA|TRBD2
TGTGCCAGCAGTTTTAGTCTAGCGGGCCCATTTACAGATACGCAGTATTTT
CASSFSLAGPFTDTQYF
>TRBJ2-7|TRBV15|NA|TRBD2
TGTGCCACCAGCAGAGGGGGCGGGGGGGCCTACGAGCAGTACTTC
CATSRGGGGAYEQYF
>TRBJ2-5|TRBV7-7|NA|TRBD2
TGTGCCAGCAGCTTTAGCGGGGGGGGTCAAGAGACCCAGTACTTC
CASSFSGGGQETQYF
>TRBJ2-7|TRBV5-1|few|TRBD1
TGCGCCAGCAGCACCCGGGACAGGGGCCACGAGCAGTACTTC
CASSTRDRGHEQYF
>TRBJ2-7|TRBV7-2|NA|TRBD1
TGTGCCAGCGGTCTGGACAGGGCAAGCTCCTACGAGCAGTACTTC
CASGLDRASSYEQYF
>TRBJ2-5|TRBV4-1|few|TRBD2
TGCGCCAGCAGCCAAGGAAGTTGGCTAGCGGGGGGGAAAGACCAAGAGACCCAGTACTTC
CASSQGSWLAGGKDQETQYF
>TRBJ2-3|TRBV19|once|NA
TGTGCCAGTAGTATAAGCCGGACAGATACGCAGTATTTT
CASSISRTDTQYF
>TRBJ1-6|TRBV19|NA|TRBD1
TGTGCCAGTAGCCGGGACAGGGGGATTGTTTCACCCCTCCACTTT
CASSRDRGIVSPLHF
>TRBJ2-3|TRBV6-5|NA|NA
TGTGCCAGCAGTATCCAGGGGCTCACAGATACGCAGTATTTT
CASSIQGLTDTQYF
>TRBJ2-2|TRBV2|NA|TRBD1
TGTGCCAGCAGTGAAGTGACAGGGATCCGGCGGGAGCTGTTTTTT
CASSEVTGIRRELFF
>TRBJ2-7|TRBV6-6|NA|TRBD1
TGTGCCAGCAAAAGGGACAGAGATGTGTACGAGCAGTACTTC
CASKRDRDVYEQYF
>TRBJ2-1|TRBV11-1|NA|TRBD2
TGTGCCAGCAGCTATCGGGGGGATGAGCAGTTCTTC
CASSYRGDEQFF
>TRBJ2-7|TRBV5-4|NA|TRBD2
TGTGCCAGCAGTTCGGACCTAACAACCGTGCTAGCGGGTAACGAGCAGTACTTC
CASSSDLTTVLAGNEQYF
>TRBJ2-3|TRBV18|NA|TRBD1
TGTGCCAGCTCACCCCGGGACAGCCCAAAAACGCAGTATTTT
CASSPRDSPKTQYF
>TRBJ2-3|TRBV9|few|NA
TGTGCCAGCAGCGTAGTATCGGCAGATACGCAGTATTTT
CASSVVSADTQYF
>TRBJ2-1|TRBV9|NA|TRBD2
TGTGCCAGCAGCCAAGAGGGGCTAGCGGGACAGCAGTTCTTC
CASSQEGLAGQQFF
>TRBJ2-3|TRBV5-4|NA|TRBD2
TGTGCCAGCAGCCTGGGGGGGACTAGCGGGGCTAGCACAGATACGCAGTATTTT
CASSLGGTSGASTDTQYF
>TRBJ1-6|TRBV2|few|NA
TGTGCCAGCAGTGAAGATGCTGCTACCCTCCACTTT
CASSEDAATLHF
>TRBJ2-3|TRBV13|NA|TRBD1
TGTGCCAGCGACAGGGCCCCATGGACGCAGTATTTT
CASDRAPWTQYF
>TRBJ2-1|TRBV2|NA|TRBD2
TGTGCCAGCAGTGAGCTAGCGGGAGCCTTCGGTGAGCAGTTCTTC
CASSELAGAFGEQFF
>TRBJ1-1|TRBV7-2|few|NA
TGTGCCAGCAGCTTGAACGGACAGTTCCACACTGAAGCTTTCTTT
CASSLNGQFHTEAFF
>TRBJ2-7|TRBV21-1|NA|NA
TGTGCCAGCAGCCCCGAACGGCAGGACAGTATCTACGAGCAGTACTTC
CASSPERQDSIYEQYF
>TRBJ2-3|TRBV5-1|NA|TRBD2
TGCGCCAGCAGTGCGGGAGCGGAAGATACGCAGTATTTT
CASSAGAEDTQYF
>TRBJ2-2|TRBV7-3|NA|NA
TGTGCCAGCAGCCTTCCGGGTCACGCCGGGGAGCTGTTTTTT
CASSLPGHAGELFF
>TRBJ1-1|TRBV4-1|NA|TRBD1
TGCGCCAGCAGCCGAATACAGGGGTACACTGAAGCTTTCTTT
CASSRIQGYTEAFF
>TRBJ2-7|TRBV5-1|NA|NA
TGCGCCAGCAGCTTGGGTAGATTCTCCTACGAGCAGTACTTC
CASSLGRFSYEQYF
>TRBJ2-5|TRBV4-2|NA|TRBD2
TGTGCCAGCAGCCTCGGGACTAGCGGGCAAGAGACCCAGTACTTC
CASSLGTSGQETQYF
>TRBJ2-7|TRBV6-6|few|TRBD1
TGTGCCACCAGATGGACAGGACAAGAGCAGTACTTC
CATRWTGQEQYF
>TRBJ2-2|TRBV2|NA|NA
TGTGCCAGCAGTGAAGCGCTAAGCACCGGGGAGCTGTTTTTT
CASSEALSTGELFF
>TRBJ2-7|TRBV5-1|NA|NA
TGCGCCAGCAGCTTGTCCCTTAACGAGCAGTACTTC
CASSLSLNEQYF
>TRBJ2-1|TRBV6-6|NA|NA
TGTGCCAGCAGTTACTCAGGGGGCGGGGGGAATGAGCAGTTCTTC
CASSYSGGGGNEQFF
>TRBJ2-2|TRBV7-9|NA|NA
TGTGCCAGCAGCTTCACGGGAACCGGGGAGCTGTTTTTT
CASSFTGTGELFF
>TRBJ2-5|TRBV15|NA|NA
TGTGCCACCAGCAGGCTAGGAGGGGAGACCCAGTACTTC
CATSRLGGETQYF
>TRBJ1-1|TRBV20-1|NA|NA
TGCAGTGCTAGACAGAACACTGAAGCTTTCTTT
CSARQNTEAFF